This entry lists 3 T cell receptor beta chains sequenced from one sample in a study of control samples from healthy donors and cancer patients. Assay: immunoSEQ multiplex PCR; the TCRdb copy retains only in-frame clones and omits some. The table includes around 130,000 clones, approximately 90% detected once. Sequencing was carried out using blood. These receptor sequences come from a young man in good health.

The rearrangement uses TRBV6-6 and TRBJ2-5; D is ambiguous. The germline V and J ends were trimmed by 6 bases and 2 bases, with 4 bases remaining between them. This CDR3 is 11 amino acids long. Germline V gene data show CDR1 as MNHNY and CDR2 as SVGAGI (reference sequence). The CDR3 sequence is CASSGQETQYF. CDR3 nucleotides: TGTGCCAGCAGCGGGCAAGAGACCCAGTACTTC.

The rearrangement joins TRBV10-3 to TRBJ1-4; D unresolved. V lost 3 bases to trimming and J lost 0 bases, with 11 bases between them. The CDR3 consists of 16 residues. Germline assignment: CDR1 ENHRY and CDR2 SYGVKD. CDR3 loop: CAISEEGSATNEKLFF. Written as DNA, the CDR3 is TGTGCCATCAGTGAAGAGGGTTCTGCAACTAATGAAAAACTGTTTTTT.

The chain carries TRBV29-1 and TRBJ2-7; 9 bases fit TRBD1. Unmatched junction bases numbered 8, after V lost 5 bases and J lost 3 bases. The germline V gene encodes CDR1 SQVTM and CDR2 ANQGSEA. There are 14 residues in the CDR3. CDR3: CSVIAGTGFYEQYF. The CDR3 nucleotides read TGCAGCGTTATAGCCGGGACAGGGTTCTACGAGCAGTACTTC.